This T cell receptor (beta chain) was found in a study of radiotherapy plus CTLA-4 blockade in lung cancer. Study results and limitations: The best prediction of response reportedly came from early blood T cell clone dynamics, with interferon-beta.

Some clones are missing from TCRdb's copy, which holds only in-frame ones; the method was immunoSEQ multiplex PCR. The sample holds 62,000 or so clones, 70% to 85% seen once. Trimming shortened V by 4 bases and J by 4 bases, and 11 bases separated the two germline ends. The CDR3 contains 13 residues. Germline V gives CDR1 SGDLS, CDR2 YYNGEE. About this clone: Its antigen is unknown.

This clonotype originated in a human donor with non-small cell lung cancer who had a complete response to radiotherapy plus ipilimumab. The chain links TRBV9 to TRBJ2-5; D gene unclear. Sample: peripheral blood, taken from a patient treated with radiotherapy plus ipilimumab. The CDR3 sequence is CASSPIGLETQYF. Here the CDR3 DNA reads TGTGCCAGCAGCCCCATAGGTTTAGAGACCCAGTACTTC.